The 22 T cell receptor beta chains below come from one sample, sequenced in a study of blood T cell repertoires in COVID-19. Assay: immunoSEQ multiplex PCR; the TCRdb copy retains only in-frame clones and omits some. This table has 95,000 to 100,000 clones, 81% appearing once. The sample comprised peripheral blood. The receptors were gathered from a woman older than 75 with acute or convalescent COVID-19.

The V gene is TRBV25-1, the J gene TRBJ1-1; TRBD1 aligns across 8 bases. CDR1 and CDR2 from the germline V gene are MGHDK and SYGVNS. Trimming removed 6 bases from V and 4 bases from J; junction bases left unmatched: 7. CDR3 length: 14 amino acids. This CDR3 is CASRETGVVTEAFF. The CDR3 DNA follows: TGTGCCAGCAGAGAGACAGGGGTGGTCACTGAAGCTTTCTTT.

V and J are TRBV18 and TRBJ1-2; tentatively, D is TRBD1 (6 bases). Germline lookup yields CDR1 KGHSH and CDR2 LQKENI. V lost 1 base to trimming and J lost 0 bases, with 12 bases between them. This CDR3 region has 16 residues. This chain's CDR3 is CASSPLRGDSNYGYTF. DNA for the CDR3: TGTGCCAGCTCACCACTCAGGGGAGACTCTAACTATGGCTACACCTTC. The full variable domain, rest sourced from reference TRBV18 and TRBJ1-2, is NAGVMQNPRHLVRRRGQEARLRCSPMKGHSHVYWYRQLPEEGLKFMVYLQKENIIDESGMPKERFSAEFPKEGPSILRIQQVVRGDSAAYFCASSPLRGDSNYGYTFGSGTRLTVV.

This clone was seen just once. The chain is built from TRBV6-5 and TRBJ1-1; D possibly corresponds to TRBD1 (6 bases). The CDR3 is 16 amino acids. Germline V lookup: CDR1 MNHEY, CDR2 SVGAGI. The V end was cut by 0 bases, the J end by 2 bases, with 13 bases between. This CDR3 is CASSYSFQGINTEAFF. CDR3 coding DNA: TGTGCCAGCAGTTACTCTTTCCAGGGGATCAACACTGAAGCTTTCTTT.

The rearrangement uses TRBV5-1 and TRBJ1-2, with D unclear. The V end lost 4 bases, the J end lost 0 bases, and 16 bases lay between the germline ends. Germline lookup yields CDR1 SGHRS and CDR2 YFSETQ. The CDR3 has 16 residues. DNA of the CDR3: TGCGCCAGCAGCCCCATACCGAGGATAGCTAACTATGGCTACACCTTC. Protein product: CASSPIPRIANYGYTF.

The chain joins TRBV6-1 to TRBJ2-1; 13 nucleotides align to TRBD2. Per the germline V gene, CDR1 is MNHNS and CDR2 is SASEGT. The trim removed 3 bases at V and 4 bases at J, leaving 9 bases unmatched. This CDR3 contains 18 residues. DNA of the CDR3: TGTGCCAGCAGTGAGATAAAACGGACTAGCGGGGGATACAATGAGCAGTTCTTC. Protein sequence: CASSEIKRTSGGYNEQFF.

The chain recombines TRBV10-3 with TRBJ2-5; 10 nucleotides align to TRBD2. This CDR3 has 15 residues. Germline assignment: CDR1 ENHRY and CDR2 SYGVKD. Trimming cost V 4 bases and J 3 bases; bases outside gene matches: 5. CDR3 bases: TGTGCCATCAGTGGGGGGCTAGCGGGAGAAGAGACCCAGTACTTC. Residues: CAISGGLAGEETQYF.

The rearrangement joins TRBV2 to TRBJ1-1; 9 positions agree with TRBD1. The CDR3 covers 14 residues. Germline CDR1 is SNHLY and CDR2 is FYNNEI. The V gene end was trimmed by 7 bases and the J gene end by 4 bases; junction bases not matched to a gene: 7. The DNA of the CDR3 is TGTGCCAGCAACACAGGGGGCCTTCGCACTGAAGCTTTCTTT. It specifies CASNTGGLRTEAFF.

This rearrangement joins TRBV7-2 to TRBJ1-3; no reliable D call. The V gene's germline CDR1 is SGHTA and CDR2 FQGNSA. The CDR3 is 13 amino acids. V was cut by 6 bases and J by 7 bases, with 13 bases left in between. The CDR3 DNA reads TGTGCCAGCAGTCTGCAAGTTGGCAACACCATATATTTT. Protein: CASSLQVGNTIYF.

This clone was picked up a small number of times. The chain uses TRBV28 and TRBJ1-4, with TRBD1 as a possible D gene (6 bases). The CDR3 has 16 amino acids. Looked up from germline, CDR1 is MDHEN and CDR2 is SYDVKM. V shed 4 bases and J shed 5 bases, with 17 bases lying between them. The CDR3 is CASSSPYGRGNEKLFF. The CDR3 region has the DNA TGTGCCAGCAGTTCTCCTTACGGCAGGGGCAATGAAAAACTGTTTTTT.

The V call is TRBV18, the J call TRBJ1-5; D not resolved. CDR3 length: 13 residues. Trimming removed 4 bases at V and 5 bases at J, with 9 bases between. Germline V gives CDR1 KGHSH, CDR2 LQKENI. CDR3 DNA: TGTGCCAGCTCACTAAACACCGATCAGCCCCAGCATTTT. Its translation: CASSLNTDQPQHF. Together with reference TRBV18 and TRBJ1-5, the CDR3 gives the full variable domain: NAGVMQNPRHLVRRRGQEARLRCSPMKGHSHVYWYRQLPEEGLKFMVYLQKENIIDESGMPKERFSAEFPKEGPSILRIQQVVRGDSAAYFCASSLNTDQPQHFGDGTRLSIL.

CDR3 protein: CASSQVSAGNTEAFF. In DNA form, the CDR3 reads TGCGCCAGCAGCCAAGTTTCCGCAGGGAACACTGAAGCTTTCTTT. The rearrangement links TRBV4-3 to TRBJ1-1; D remains ambiguous. With 1 base removed from V and 1 base from J, the gap between germline ends came to 10 bases. Germline lookup yields CDR1 LGHNA and CDR2 YSLEER. This CDR3 contains 15 residues.

This sequence joins TRBV11-2 and TRBJ2-7; TRBD2 matches at 8 bases. From germline, CDR1 is SGHAT and CDR2 FQNNGV. CDR3 length: 14 residues. With V trimmed by 4 bases and J by 2 bases, 4 bases remained unmatched. CDR3 nucleotides: TGTGCCAGCAGCTCAGCGGGGGCCACCTACGAGCAGTACTTC. It translates to CASSSAGATYEQYF.

This chain joins TRBV9 and TRBJ1-2; 9 positions agree with TRBD1. V shed 3 bases, J shed 2 bases, and the junction held 8 bases outside the gene matches. Germline-derived CDR1 and CDR2 are SGDLS and YYNGEE. The CDR3 loop spans 16 amino acids. The CDR3 DNA sequence: TGTGCCAGCAGCGCAGCACAGGGGGCGGTCAACTATGGCTACACCTTC. Translating gives CASSAAQGAVNYGYTF.

This chain joins TRBV24-1 and TRBJ1-2; TRBD1 aligns across 7 bases. The CDR3 totals 13 residues. Germline-derived CDR1 and CDR2 are KGHDR and SFDVKD. V was pared by 7 bases and J by 6 bases, with 7 bases of the junction left unmatched. The CDR3 DNA is TGTGCCACCAGACAGGGGATGTGGGATGGCTACACCTTC. Its translation is CATRQGMWDGYTF.

V is TRBV6-5 and J is TRBJ1-5; D ambiguous. Germline V lookup: CDR1 MNHEY, CDR2 SVGAGI. CDR3 length equals 15 residues. V gave up 0 bases and J gave up 2 bases, with 8 bases separating them. The CDR3 loop is CASSYSREGNQPQHF. CDR3 coding DNA: TGTGCCAGCAGTTACTCGAGAGAGGGCAATCAGCCCCAGCATTTT.

The chain has TRBV5-1 and TRBJ2-3, with 7 bases that match TRBD1. Germline V lookup: CDR1 SGHRS, CDR2 YFSETQ. The V segment lost 4 bases and the J segment 0 bases; nucleotides outside the gene matches: 5. CDR3 length: 15 amino acids. The DNA of the CDR3 is TGCGCCAGCAGCAGGACAGGAGGTAGCACAGATACGCAGTATTTT. Translated: CASSRTGGSTDTQYF.

J is TRBJ1-2 and V is TRBV7-2; D is uncertain. Germline assignment: CDR1 SGHTA and CDR2 FQGNSA. The CDR3 length is 11 residues. Between the trimmed V and J ends, which lost 4 bases and 7 bases, there was a span of 7 bases. The chain's CDR3 is CASSSGGGYTF. DNA of the CDR3: TGTGCCAGCAGCTCGGGTGGTGGCTACACCTTC.

Notes on this clone: Germline and junction disagree at one end, which may indicate a read error. The chain employs TRBV6-1 and TRBJ2-2; a possible D gene is TRBD2 (5 bases). Germline loops: CDR1 MNHNS, CDR2 SASEGT. This CDR3 contains 13 residues. This CDR3 reads CASREGGPGELFF. The CDR3 coding sequence is TGTGCCAGCAGAGAAGGAGGTCCCGGGGAGCTGTTTTTT.

This clone was found a few times. The gene calls are TRBV24-1 and TRBJ1-4; possibly TRBD1 for D (5 bases). The CDR3 spans 13 residues. Germline V lookup: CDR1 KGHDR, CDR2 SFDVKD. The V end lost 1 base, the J end lost 7 bases, and 6 bases lay between the germline ends. In nucleotides, the CDR3 is TGTGCCACCAGTGATTTCAGGGCTGAAAAACTGTTTTTT. This codes for CATSDFRAEKLFF.

CDR3 protein: CASSLNQNTEAFF. CDR3 nucleotides: TGTGCCAGCAGTCTAAACCAGAACACTGAAGCTTTCTTT. The rearrangement links TRBV6-5 to TRBJ1-1; D gene unclear. The CDR3 is 13 amino acids. Germline loops: CDR1 MNHEY, CDR2 SVGAGI. The V end was cut by 5 bases, the J end by 1 base, with 8 bases between.

J is TRBJ1-4 and V is TRBV11-2, with a possible D match to TRBD1 (5 bases). The CDR3 sequence is 16 residues long. Trimming left V 3 bases short and J 4 bases short, with 15 bases between. The germline V gene encodes CDR1 SGHAT and CDR2 FQNNGV. CDR3 loop: CASSFFQGTLNEKLFF. The DNA for the CDR3 is TGTGCCAGCAGCTTCTTCCAGGGAACCCTTAATGAAAAACTGTTTTTT.

V gene TRBV12-3 or TRBV12-4 combines with J gene TRBJ1-1; D may be TRBD1 (5 bases). Trimming shortened V by 11 bases and J by 0 bases, and 13 bases separated the two germline ends. This CDR3 is 13 amino acids long. This CDR3 is CAARRQMNTEAFF. The CDR3 nucleotides read TGTGCCGCTCGGCGACAGATGAACACTGAAGCTTTCTTT.